A selection of T cell receptor beta chains follows, all from one sample in a study of T cells after yellow fever vaccination. MiXCR was run by TCRdb on the 5' RACE reads, yielding one entry per CDR3 protein. The top ten hold approximately 24% of the sample, which has some 350,000 distinct CDR3 sequences, approximately 4% seen once. Sequenced material: PBMCs, taken 5 days after the yellow fever booster vaccination. The receptors here all came from a man aged 18 to 30 who received the YFV17D yellow fever vaccine. The CDR3 runs from the conserved cysteine through the conserved F or W. A D gene is named only where the DNA matches it firmly. Clone size is not always given. Where it is, it says once, few, many or a class for expanded clones.

CASSYPRGGVTGELFF	TGTGCCAGCAGTTACCCGAGGGGTGGGGTCACCGGGGAGCTGTTTTTT	.	16	TRBJ2-2	TRBV6-5	.
CASSARGGDNEQFF	TGTGCCAGCAGCGCCAGGGGCGGGGACAATGAGCAGTTCTTC	.	14	TRBJ2-1	TRBV11-3	few
CASSRQGGNSPLHF	TGTGCCAGCAGCCGACAGGGTGGGAATTCACCCCTCCACTTT	TRBD1	14	TRBJ1-6	TRBV7-9	.
CATSGSGQRNEKLFF	TGTGCCACCAGCGGATCGGGACAGAGAAATGAAAAACTGTTTTTT	TRBD1	15	TRBJ1-4	TRBV15	.
CAGSVGEYDTDTQYF	TGTGCCGGCAGCGTCGGGGAGTACGATACAGATACGCAGTATTTT	.	15	TRBJ2-3	TRBV7-9	few
CSVDSLNYNEQFF	TGCAGCGTTGATAGTTTAAATTACAATGAGCAGTTCTTC	.	13	TRBJ2-1	TRBV29-1	many
CASSLTSGESQETQYF	TGTGCCAGCAGCTTGACTAGCGGGGAGAGCCAAGAGACCCAGTACTTC	TRBD2	16	TRBJ2-5	TRBV7-9	few
CASSYSSGTTDTQYF	TGTGCCAGCAGTTACTCGTCAGGGACGACAGATACGCAGTATTTT	.	15	TRBJ2-3	TRBV6-5	many
CASSLGGTGDMDEQFF	TGTGCCAGCAGCTTGGGGGGGACAGGGGACATGGATGAGCAGTTCTTC	TRBD1	16	TRBJ2-1	TRBV9	few
CASSLVSWASGANVLTF	TGTGCCAGCAGCTTAGTGTCCTGGGCGTCTGGGGCCAACGTCCTGACTTTC	.	17	TRBJ2-6	TRBV7-8	few
CASSLGWQGLDTQYF	TGTGCCAGCAGCTTAGGGTGGCAGGGCTTAGATACGCAGTATTTT	.	15	TRBJ2-3	TRBV7-9	many
CASSERGETQYF	TGTGCCAGCAGTGAGAGGGGAGAGACCCAGTACTTC	.	12	TRBJ2-5	TRBV2	few
CSARITGQGVHYGYTF	TGCAGTGCTAGAATAACGGGACAGGGGGTGCACTATGGCTACACCTTC	TRBD1	16	TRBJ1-2	TRBV20-1	.
CASSPGLPQETQYF	TGTGCCAGCAGCCCCGGACTTCCTCAAGAGACCCAGTACTTC	.	14	TRBJ2-5	TRBV7-2	few
CASSPPIAGGTDTQYF	TGTGCCAGCAGCCCCCCGATAGCGGGGGGCACAGATACGCAGTATTTT	TRBD2	16	TRBJ2-3	TRBV7-9	many
CASSQGEKLFF	TGTGCCAGCAGCCAAGGTGAAAAACTGTTTTTT	.	11	TRBJ1-4	TRBV4-2	few
CASSFPGGPNNEQFF	TGTGCCAGCAGCTTTCCGGGAGGGCCAAACAATGAGCAGTTCTTC	TRBD2	15	TRBJ2-1	TRBV7-9	.
CASSSMVGGGANTQYF	TGCGCCAGCAGCTCCATGGTTGGCGGGGGAGCGAATACGCAGTATTTT	TRBD2	16	TRBJ2-3	TRBV5-1	many